This TCR beta chain derives from a study of T cell responses to AZD1222 COVID-19 vaccine. Study details: Investigators merged groups given second doses at roughly 4 or roughly 12 weeks.

The germline V gene has CDR1 LNHDA and CDR2 SQIVND (reference sequence). V was shortened by 8 bases and J by 3 bases, with 22 bases between the two germline ends. The CDR3 has 16 amino acids. Sequencing was performed with immunoSEQ multiplex PCR; in TCRdb, only in-frame clones are kept and a portion is missing. The sample holds about 110,000 clones, around 85% seen once. The rearrangement links TRBV19 to TRBJ2-5; tentative D call: TRBD2 (5 bases). This receptor was obtained from an adult in good health. The starting material was peripheral blood, obtained on day 0 of AZD1222 vaccination. The CDR3 loop reads CASSDVALAAEETQYF. DNA for the CDR3: TGTGCCAGTTCCGACGTCGCGCTAGCAGCTGAAGAGACCCAGTACTTC.